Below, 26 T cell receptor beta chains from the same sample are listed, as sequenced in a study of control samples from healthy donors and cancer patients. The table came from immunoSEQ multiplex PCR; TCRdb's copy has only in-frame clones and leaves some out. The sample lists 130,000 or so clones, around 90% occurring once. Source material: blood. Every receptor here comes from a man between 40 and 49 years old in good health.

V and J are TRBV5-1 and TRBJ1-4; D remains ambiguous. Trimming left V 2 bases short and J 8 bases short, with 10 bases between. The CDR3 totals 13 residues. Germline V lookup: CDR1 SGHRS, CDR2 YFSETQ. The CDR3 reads CASSFAGWEKLFF. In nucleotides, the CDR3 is TGCGCCAGCAGCTTCGCCGGATGGGAAAAACTGTTTTTT.

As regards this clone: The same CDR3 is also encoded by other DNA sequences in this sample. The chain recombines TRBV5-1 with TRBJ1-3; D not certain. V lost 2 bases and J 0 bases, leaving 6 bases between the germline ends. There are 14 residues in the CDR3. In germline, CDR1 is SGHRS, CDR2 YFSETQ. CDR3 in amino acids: CASSLENSGNTIYF. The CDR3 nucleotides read TGCGCCAGCAGCTTAGAGAACTCTGGAAACACCATATATTTT.

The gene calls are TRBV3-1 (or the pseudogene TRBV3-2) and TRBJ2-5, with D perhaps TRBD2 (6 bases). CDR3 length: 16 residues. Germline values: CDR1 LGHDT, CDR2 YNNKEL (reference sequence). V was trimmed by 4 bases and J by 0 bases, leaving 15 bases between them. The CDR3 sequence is CASSPMAGMYQETQYF. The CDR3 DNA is TGTGCCAGCAGCCCCATGGCGGGGATGTACCAAGAGACCCAGTACTTC.

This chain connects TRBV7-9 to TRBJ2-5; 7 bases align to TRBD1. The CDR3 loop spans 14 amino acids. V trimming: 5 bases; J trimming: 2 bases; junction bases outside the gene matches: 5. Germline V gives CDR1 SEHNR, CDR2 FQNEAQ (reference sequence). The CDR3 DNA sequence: TGTGCCAGCAGCAAGGACAGGACTCAAGAGACCCAGTACTTC. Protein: CASSKDRTQETQYF.

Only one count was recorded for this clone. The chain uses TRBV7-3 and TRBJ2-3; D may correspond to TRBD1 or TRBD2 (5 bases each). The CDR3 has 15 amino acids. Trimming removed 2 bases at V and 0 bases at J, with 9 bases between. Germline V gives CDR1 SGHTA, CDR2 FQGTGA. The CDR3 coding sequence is TGTGCCAGCAGCTTAGACGGGGCCAGCACAGATACGCAGTATTTT. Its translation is CASSLDGASTDTQYF.

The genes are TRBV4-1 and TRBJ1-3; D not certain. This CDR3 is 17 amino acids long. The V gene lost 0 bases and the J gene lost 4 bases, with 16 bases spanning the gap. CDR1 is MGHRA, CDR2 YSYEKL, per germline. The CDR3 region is CASSQDPPVDEGNTIYF. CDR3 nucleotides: TGCGCCAGCAGCCAAGACCCCCCCGTGGACGAAGGAAACACCATATATTTT.

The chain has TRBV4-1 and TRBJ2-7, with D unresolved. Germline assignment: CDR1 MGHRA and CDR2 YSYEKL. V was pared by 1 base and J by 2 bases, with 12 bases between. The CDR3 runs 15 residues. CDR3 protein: CASSQGYGPTYEQYF. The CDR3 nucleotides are TGCGCCAGCAGCCAAGGTTACGGGCCAACCTACGAGCAGTACTTC.

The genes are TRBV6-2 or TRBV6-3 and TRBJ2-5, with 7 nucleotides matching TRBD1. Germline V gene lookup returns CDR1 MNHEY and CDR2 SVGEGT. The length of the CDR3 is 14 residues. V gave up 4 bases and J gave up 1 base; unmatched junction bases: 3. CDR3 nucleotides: TGTGCCAGCAGTTCCCGGGACAGCCAAGAGACCCAGTACTTC. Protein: CASSSRDSQETQYF.

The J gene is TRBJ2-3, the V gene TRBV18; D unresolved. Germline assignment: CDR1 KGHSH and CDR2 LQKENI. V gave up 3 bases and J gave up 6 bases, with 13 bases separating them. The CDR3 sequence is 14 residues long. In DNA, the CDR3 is TGTGCCAGCTCACCTCAGACTTCTGAGGATACGCAGTATTTT. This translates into CASSPQTSEDTQYF.

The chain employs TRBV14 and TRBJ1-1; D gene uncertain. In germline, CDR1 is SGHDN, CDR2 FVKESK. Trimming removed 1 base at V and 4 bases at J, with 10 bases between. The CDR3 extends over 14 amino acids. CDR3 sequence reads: CASSQVKGSTEAFF. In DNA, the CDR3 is TGTGCCAGCAGCCAAGTGAAAGGCAGCACTGAAGCTTTCTTT.

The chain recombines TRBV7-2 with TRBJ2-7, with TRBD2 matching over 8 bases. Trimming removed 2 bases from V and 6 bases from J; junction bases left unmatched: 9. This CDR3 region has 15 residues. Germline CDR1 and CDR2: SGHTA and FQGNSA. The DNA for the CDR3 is TGTGCCAGCAGCTTAAGCCTGGGACTAGGAGTCGAGCAGTACTTC. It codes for CASSLSLGLGVEQYF.

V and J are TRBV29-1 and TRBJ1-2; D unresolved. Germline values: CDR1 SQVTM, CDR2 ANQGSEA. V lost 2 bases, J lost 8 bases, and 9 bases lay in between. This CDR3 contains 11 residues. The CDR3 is CSVEPREGYTF. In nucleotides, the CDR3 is TGCAGCGTTGAACCTAGGGAAGGCTACACCTTC.

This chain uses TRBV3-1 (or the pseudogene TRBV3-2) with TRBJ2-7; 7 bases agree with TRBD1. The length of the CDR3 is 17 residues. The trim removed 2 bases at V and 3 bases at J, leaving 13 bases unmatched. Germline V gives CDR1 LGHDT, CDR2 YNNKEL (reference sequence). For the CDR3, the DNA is TGTGCCAGCAGCCAAATACCTGGGACAGTTCCCCTCTACGAGCAGTACTTC. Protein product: CASSQIPGTVPLYEQYF.

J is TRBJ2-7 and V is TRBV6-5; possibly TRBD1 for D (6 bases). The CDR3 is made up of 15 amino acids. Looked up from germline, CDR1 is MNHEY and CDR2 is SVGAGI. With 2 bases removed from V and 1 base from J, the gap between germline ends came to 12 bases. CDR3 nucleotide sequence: TGTGCCAGCAGTTACGTGAGGGGGAGTTCCTACGAGCAGTACTTC. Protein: CASSYVRGSSYEQYF.

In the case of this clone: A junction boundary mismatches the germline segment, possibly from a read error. For the CDR3, the DNA is TGTGCCAGCAGCGTAGGGACCCAAGAGACCCAGTACTTC. This sequence encodes CASSVGTQETQYF. The V and J genes are TRBV13 and TRBJ2-5; D possibly matches TRBD1 or TRBD2 (5 bases each). The CDR3 has 13 amino acids. Looked up from germline, CDR1 is PRHDT and CDR2 is FYEKMQ (reference sequence).

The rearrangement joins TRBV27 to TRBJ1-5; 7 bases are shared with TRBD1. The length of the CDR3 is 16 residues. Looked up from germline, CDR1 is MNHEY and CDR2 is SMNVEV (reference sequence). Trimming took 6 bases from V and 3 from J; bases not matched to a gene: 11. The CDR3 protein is CASRHSTGKNNQPQHF. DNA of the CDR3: TGTGCCAGCAGACATTCGACAGGGAAAAACAATCAGCCCCAGCATTTT.

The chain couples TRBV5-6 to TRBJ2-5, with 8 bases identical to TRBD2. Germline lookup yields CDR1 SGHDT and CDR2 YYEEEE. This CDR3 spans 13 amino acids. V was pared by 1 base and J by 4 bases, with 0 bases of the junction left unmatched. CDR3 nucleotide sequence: TGTGCCAGCAGCTTGCGGGGGGGAGAGACCCAGTACTTC. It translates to CASSLRGGETQYF.

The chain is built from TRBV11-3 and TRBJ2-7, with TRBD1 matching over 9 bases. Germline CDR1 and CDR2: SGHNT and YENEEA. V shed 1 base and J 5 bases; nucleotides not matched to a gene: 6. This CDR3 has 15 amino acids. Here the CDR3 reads CASSLAGDRAHEQYF. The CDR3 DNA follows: TGTGCCAGCAGCTTAGCTGGGGACAGGGCCCACGAGCAGTACTTC.

CDR3 amino acids: CASSLRRTVSYEQYF. In DNA, the CDR3 is TGTGCCAGCAGCTTGCGTCGGACAGTCTCCTACGAGCAGTACTTC. This sequence joins TRBV5-6 and TRBJ2-7; weak D call: TRBD1 (6 bases). V lost 1 base, J lost 0 bases, and 11 bases lay in between. This CDR3 has 15 amino acids. Germline CDR1 SGHDT, CDR2 YYEEEE. The complete variable domain, with remaining parts taken from reference TRBV5-6 and TRBJ2-7, reads DAGVTQSPTHLIKTRGQQVTLRCSPKSGHDTVSWYQQALGQGPQFIFQYYEEEERQRGNFPDRFSGHQFPNYSSELNVNALLLGDSALYLCASSLRRTVSYEQYFGPGTRLTVT.

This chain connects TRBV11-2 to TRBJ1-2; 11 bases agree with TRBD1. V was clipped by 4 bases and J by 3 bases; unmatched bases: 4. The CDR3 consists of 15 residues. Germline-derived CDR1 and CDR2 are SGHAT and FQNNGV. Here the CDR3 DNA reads TGTGCCAGCAGCTCGGGACAGGGGGAATACTATGGCTACACCTTC. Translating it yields CASSSGQGEYYGYTF.

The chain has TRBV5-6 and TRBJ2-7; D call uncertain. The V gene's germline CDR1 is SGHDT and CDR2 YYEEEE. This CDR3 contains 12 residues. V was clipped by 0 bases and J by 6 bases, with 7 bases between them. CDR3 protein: CASSLGPFEQYF. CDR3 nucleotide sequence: TGTGCCAGCAGCTTGGGCCCGTTCGAGCAGTACTTC. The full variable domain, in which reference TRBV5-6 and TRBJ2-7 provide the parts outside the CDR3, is DAGVTQSPTHLIKTRGQQVTLRCSPKSGHDTVSWYQQALGQGPQFIFQYYEEEERQRGNFPDRFSGHQFPNYSSELNVNALLLGDSALYLCASSLGPFEQYFGPGTRLTVT.

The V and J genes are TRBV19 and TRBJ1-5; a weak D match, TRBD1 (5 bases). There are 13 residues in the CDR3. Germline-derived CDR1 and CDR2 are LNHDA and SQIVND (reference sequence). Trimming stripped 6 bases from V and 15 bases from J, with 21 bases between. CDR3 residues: CASSSQDPPPGHF. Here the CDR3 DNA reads TGTGCCAGTAGCTCACAGGACCCCCCCCCTGGGCATTTT.

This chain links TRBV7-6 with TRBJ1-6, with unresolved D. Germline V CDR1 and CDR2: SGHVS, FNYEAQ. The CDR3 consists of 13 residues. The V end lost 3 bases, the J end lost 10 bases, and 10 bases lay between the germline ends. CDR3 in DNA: TGTGCCAGCAGCTTGGAATCATACTCACCCCTCCACTTT. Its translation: CASSLESYSPLHF.

CDR3 coding DNA: TGTGCCAGCAGTTTTAGGAGAGGGGGCGGGACAGATACGCAGTATTTT. The encoded protein is CASSFRRGGGTDTQYF. The chain combines TRBV27 with TRBJ2-3; 7 positions agree with TRBD1. CDR1 is MNHEY, CDR2 SMNVEV, per germline (reference sequence). CDR3 length: 16 amino acids. J was trimmed by 3 bases and V by 3 bases; bases with no gene match: 9.

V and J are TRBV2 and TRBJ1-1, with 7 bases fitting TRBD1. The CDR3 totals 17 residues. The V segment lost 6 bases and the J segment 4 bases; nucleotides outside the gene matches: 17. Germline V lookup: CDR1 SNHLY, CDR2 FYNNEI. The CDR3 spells CASRPYWEGAEVTEAFF. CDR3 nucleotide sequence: TGTGCCAGCAGGCCTTACTGGGAGGGGGCCGAAGTCACTGAAGCTTTCTTT.

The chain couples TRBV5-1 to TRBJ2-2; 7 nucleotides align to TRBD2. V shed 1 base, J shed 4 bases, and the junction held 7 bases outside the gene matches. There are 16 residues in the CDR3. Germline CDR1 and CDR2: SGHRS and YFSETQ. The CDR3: CASSLRASGFTGELFF. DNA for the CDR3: TGCGCCAGCAGCTTGAGGGCTAGCGGATTCACCGGGGAGCTGTTTTTT.